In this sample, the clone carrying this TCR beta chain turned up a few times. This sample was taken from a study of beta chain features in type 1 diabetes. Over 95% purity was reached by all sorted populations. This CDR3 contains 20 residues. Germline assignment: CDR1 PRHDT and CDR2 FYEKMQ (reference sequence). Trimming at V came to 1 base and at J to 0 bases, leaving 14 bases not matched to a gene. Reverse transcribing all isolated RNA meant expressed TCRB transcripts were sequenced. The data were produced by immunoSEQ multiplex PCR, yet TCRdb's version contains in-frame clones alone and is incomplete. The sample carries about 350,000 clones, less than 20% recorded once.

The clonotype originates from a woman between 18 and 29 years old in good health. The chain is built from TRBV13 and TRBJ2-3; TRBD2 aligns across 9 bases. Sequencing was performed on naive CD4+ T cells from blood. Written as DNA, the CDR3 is TGTGCCAGCAGCTTAGACTCCAGCGCCGGGACTAGCCTTAGCACAGATACGCAGTATTTT. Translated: CASSLDSSAGTSLSTDTQYF.